Listed here are 9 T cell receptor beta chains from one sample, sequenced in a study of T cells in Graves' hyperthyroidism and ophthalmopathy. Regions amplified from RNA transcripts were the TCR beta CDR3 regions. RT-PCR in the first round (using the HTBI primer set) targeted the TCR CDR3. TCRdb recomputed calls from the multiplex PCR reads with MiXCR, one row per CDR3 protein. The sample records about 570,000 distinct CDR3 sequences, around 13% being singletons. Input material: blood. These receptors originate from a woman aged 40-49 years with Graves' hyperthyroidism.

The table lists this clonotype with many counts. V is TRBV3-1 and J is TRBJ2-1, with D maybe TRBD2 (5 bases). V was shortened by 2 bases and J by 3 bases, with 11 bases between the two germline ends. The germline gives CDR1 LGHDT, CDR2 YNNKEL (reference sequence). CDR3 length equals 15 residues. Written as DNA, the CDR3 is TGTGCCAGCAGCCAATCTCGACGGGACTACAATGAGCAGTTCTTC. Amino acids: CASSQSRRDYNEQFF.

This chain joins TRBV6-2 or TRBV6-3 and TRBJ2-7; D perhaps matches TRBD1 (5 bases). The CDR3 contains 13 residues. Trimming cost V 7 bases and J 1 base, with 11 bases left between them. CDR1 and CDR2 (germline): MNHEY, SVGEGT. This CDR3 reads CASTRQSSYEQYF. The CDR3 DNA reads as TGTGCCAGCACCCGACAGTCATCCTACGAGCAGTACTTC.

This clonotype was seen at least ten times. This chain links TRBV5-1 with TRBJ2-7; D may match TRBD1 or TRBD2 (5 bases each). Germline CDR1 and CDR2: SGHRS and YFSETQ. The V end was cut by 0 bases, the J end by 0 bases, with 13 bases between. The CDR3 loop spans 16 amino acids. The CDR3 coding sequence is TGCGCCAGCAGCTTGGATAACGGGACCAACTCCTACGAGCAGTACTTC. Encoded protein: CASSLDNGTNSYEQYF.

This clonotype was detected ten times or more. Just one base apart from a much larger clone, this may be a read error. The CDR3 region is CASRENYEQYF. For the CDR3, the DNA is TGTGCCAGCAGGGAGAATTACGAGCAGTACTTC. V gene TRBV12-3 or TRBV12-4 combines with J gene TRBJ2-7; no clear D. The CDR3 length is 11 residues. Trimming took 6 bases from V and 4 from J, leaving 7 bases between them.

In this sample, this clonotype turned up many times. This rearrangement joins TRBV27 to TRBJ2-7, with a tentative D call TRBD2 (5 bases). This CDR3 has 14 amino acids. V lost 3 bases and J lost 3, with 12 bases in between. Germline CDR1 is MNHEY and CDR2 is SMNVEV (reference sequence). CDR3 nucleotides: TGTGCCAGCAGTTTTCGGGGAGCAATCTACGAGCAGTACTTC. The encoded protein is CASSFRGAIYEQYF.

This clonotype was seen at least ten times. The chain is built from TRBV28 and TRBJ2-7, with TRBD1 matching over 7 bases. The CDR3 contains 15 residues. Germline-derived CDR1 and CDR2 are MDHEN and SYDVKM. V shed 6 bases and J 5 bases; nucleotides not matched to a gene: 13. The CDR3 DNA sequence: TGTGCCAGCAGCCCCGCCGGGACAGCCTCTCACGAGCAGTACTTC. Translating it yields CASSPAGTASHEQYF. The variable domain in full, completed from reference TRBV28 and TRBJ2-7, reads DVKVTQSSRYLVKRTGEKVFLECVQDMDHENMFWYRQDPGLGLRLIYFSYDVKMKEKGDIPEGYSVSREKKERFSLILESASTNQTSMYLCASSPAGTASHEQYFGPGTRLTVT.

This clonotype was recorded at least ten times. The genes are TRBV20-1 and TRBJ1-2, with 10 bases fitting TRBD1. There are 14 residues in the CDR3. The germline CDR1 and CDR2 sequences are DFQATT and SNEGSKA (reference sequence). V was clipped by 6 bases and J by 6 bases; unmatched bases: 10. Written as DNA, the CDR3 is TGCAGTGCCACCCAGACAGGGGGCGAGGATGGCTACACCTTC. It is translated as CSATQTGGEDGYTF.

This clonotype showed up many times. The chain links TRBV7-3 to TRBJ1-1; weak D call: TRBD1 (6 bases). The germline V and J ends were trimmed by 5 bases and 0 bases, with 16 bases remaining between them. The germline gives CDR1 SGHTA, CDR2 FQGTGA. The CDR3 loop spans 16 amino acids. DNA of the CDR3: TGTGCCAGCAGCGTAGGGGGTTCTGGCGTGAACACTGAAGCTTTCTTT. Protein product: CASSVGGSGVNTEAFF.

In nucleotides, the CDR3 is TGCGCCAGCAGCTTGGTCTTCGGGACGAACACCGGGGAGCTGTTTTTT. Protein product: CASSLVFGTNTGELFF. The chain carries TRBV5-1 and TRBJ2-2, with a tentative D call TRBD2 (5 bases). Per germline, CDR1 SGHRS and CDR2 YFSETQ. V lost 0 bases and J 0 bases, leaving 9 bases between the germline ends. The CDR3 extends over 16 amino acids.